This TCR beta chain originates from a study of blood T cell repertoires in COVID-19. Study at large: Whether acute or convalescent, the COVID-19 samples came from the United States, Italy and Spain. PBMCs, B-cell-depleted T cells, or T cells provided the cDNA or gDNA that made up the material.

V lost 4 bases, J lost 2 bases, and 4 bases stayed unmatched. The CDR3 has 14 amino acids. Germline CDR1 is ENHRY and CDR2 is SYGVKD. Enrolled during active infection, Seattle patients were then followed longitudinally. As handled by the study authors: The authors estimated nucleated cell counts from reference gene primer amplification. Generated by immunoSEQ multiplex PCR, the TCRdb table keeps only in-frame clones and is missing some. That table is the source of V, J and clone size, and D and trimming were worked out from the DNA. The data hold around 210,000 clones, with roughly 85% observed a single time.

This TCR derives from a man aged 45-60 years with COVID-19, enrolled during active disease. Sequencing input: peripheral blood. The genes are TRBV10-3 and TRBJ2-7, with TRBD1 matching 8 bases. The CDR3 bases are TGTGCCATCAGTGTGGCAGGGGGCCCCTACGAGCAGTACTTC. Translated, it gives CAISVAGGPYEQYF.